A single sample is the source of the 8 T cell receptor beta chains below, sequenced in a study of shared clonotypes between healthy human individuals. Sequencing was performed with immunoSEQ multiplex PCR; in TCRdb, only in-frame clones are kept and a portion is missing. The table includes 2.5 million or so clones, approximately 90% detected once. The specimen sequenced was naive CD4+ T cells sorted from blood. Subset in this sample: CD45RA+ positively selected. The source is a man aged 18 to 35 in good health.

This clone appeared a single time. The V call is TRBV10-3, the J call TRBJ1-3; tentatively, D is TRBD1 (5 bases). Trimming cost V 8 bases and J 0 bases, with 8 bases left between them. Germline CDR1 is ENHRY and CDR2 is SYGVKD. The CDR3 consists of 13 residues. The CDR3 nucleotides read TGTGCCATCTCGGGGCTCTCTGGAAACACCATATATTTT. Protein: CAISGLSGNTIYF.

J is TRBJ1-4 and V is TRBV5-1, with TRBD1 identical over 8 bases. Germline V lookup: CDR1 SGHRS, CDR2 YFSETQ. Germline trimming cut 6 bases from V and 8 bases from J; bases unmatched to any gene: 9. The length of the CDR3 is 14 residues. The DNA for the CDR3 is TGCGCCAGCACCGGGGGGACAGGAGGCGAAAAACTGTTTTTT. Protein sequence: CASTGGTGGEKLFF.

This clone was observed a few times. The V and J genes are TRBV11-2 and TRBJ2-4; D is ambiguous. This CDR3 is built from 12 residues. Germline values: CDR1 SGHAT, CDR2 FQNNGV. Trimming took 6 bases from V and 8 from J, leaving 11 bases between them. In DNA, the CDR3 is TGTGCCAGCAGTCCCCAGACTGACATTCAGTACTTC. This codes for CASSPQTDIQYF. The variable domain in full, completed from reference TRBV11-2 and TRBJ2-4, reads EAGVAQSPRYKIIEKRQSVAFWCNPISGHATLYWYQQILGQGPKLLIQFQNNGVVDDSQLPKDRFSAERLKGVDSTLKIQPAKLEDSAVYLCASSPQTDIQYFGAGTRLSVL.

The CDR3 loop reads CSVQGGTSGTDTQYF. CDR3 nucleotide sequence: TGCAGCGTCCAGGGGGGGACTAGCGGCACAGATACGCAGTATTTT. The chain employs TRBV29-1 and TRBJ2-3; TRBD2 agrees at 10 bases. The CDR3 covers 15 residues. Germline V gene lookup returns CDR1 SQVTM and CDR2 ANQGSEA. The V segment lost 6 bases and the J segment 1 base; nucleotides outside the gene matches: 7.

This chain links TRBV5-6 with TRBJ2-7; D tentatively fits TRBD1 or TRBD2 (5 bases each). The germline V gene encodes CDR1 SGHDT and CDR2 YYEEEE. Trimming cost V 7 bases and J 6 bases, with 14 bases left between them. The length of the CDR3 is 12 residues. Here the CDR3 reads CASGGSPGEQYF. The CDR3 nucleotides are TGTGCCAGCGGGGGAAGTCCTGGCGAGCAGTACTTC.

The genes are TRBV5-6 and TRBJ2-7, with a weak D call TRBD2 (5 bases). Deletions cut 0 bases from V and 3 bases from J, with 13 bases between. The CDR3 is 15 amino acids. From germline, CDR1 is SGHDT and CDR2 YYEEEE. The CDR3 DNA reads TGTGCCAGCAGCTTGGGCGGAGGAAACAACTACGAGCAGTACTTC. Translation: CASSLGGGNNYEQYF. The full variable domain, completed using reference TRBV5-6 and TRBJ2-7, is DAGVTQSPTHLIKTRGQQVTLRCSPKSGHDTVSWYQQALGQGPQFIFQYYEEEERQRGNFPDRFSGHQFPNYSSELNVNALLLGDSALYLCASSLGGGNNYEQYFGPGTRLTVT.

The J gene is TRBJ1-4, the V gene TRBV28, with a tentative D call TRBD1 (5 bases). Germline V gives CDR1 MDHEN, CDR2 SYDVKM. V was pared by 7 bases and J by 7 bases, with 19 bases between. This CDR3 contains 15 residues. The CDR3 DNA is TGTGCCAGCACCTCGAGGGGATCAGGGCTTGAAAAACTGTTTTTT. Translating it yields CASTSRGSGLEKLFF. Variable domain in full (rest from reference TRBV28 and TRBJ1-4): DVKVTQSSRYLVKRTGEKVFLECVQDMDHENMFWYRQDPGLGLRLIYFSYDVKMKEKGDIPEGYSVSREKKERFSLILESASTNQTSMYLCASTSRGSGLEKLFFGSGTQLSVL.

V usage is TRBV4-3 and J usage is TRBJ2-3; 16 nucleotides line up with TRBD2. This CDR3 comprises 22 residues. The germline CDR1 and CDR2 sequences are LGHNA and YSLEER. J lost 0 bases, V lost 0 bases, and 12 bases had no gene match. The CDR3: CASSQESGTSGRAGASTDTQYF. CDR3 bases: TGCGCCAGCAGCCAAGAGTCGGGGACTAGCGGGAGGGCCGGTGCTAGCACAGATACGCAGTATTTT.